These T cell receptor beta chains were read from a single sample in a study of blood T cells in healthy people across ages. One entry per CDR3 protein results from TCRdb running MiXCR on the 5' RACE reads. The sample has 800,000 to 950,000 distinct CDR3 sequences, about 28% seen once. These data are also associated with another study on T cells of mothers and their children.

The specimen was blood. The source of these receptors is a woman in her thirties or forties in good health. Both conserved end residues are part of each CDR3. D genes are given only for firm matches. A clone size is listed for some rows: how often the clone was seen (once, few, many), or a class if it is expanded.

V,J,D,size,DNA,CDR3
TRBV7-9,TRBJ1-1,NA,NA,TGTGCCAGCAGCTTAGTCGGGACGGCAGGGGCTGAAGCTTTCTTT,CASSLVGTAGAEAFF
TRBV7-2,TRBJ2-5,TRBD1,NA,TGTGCCAGCAGCCATAGGGGGCCACCCAGGGGCTGGGGAGAGACCCAGTACTTC,CASSHRGPPRGWGETQYF
TRBV7-2,TRBJ1-5,NA,NA,TGTGCCAGCAGCTTAGCAGGGGGTACGAGCAATCAGCCCCAGCATTTT,CASSLAGGTSNQPQHF
TRBV18,TRBJ2-7,NA,once,TGTGCCAACTCCCAAGACCGCAGTTCCTACGAGCAGTACTTC,CANSQDRSSYEQYF
TRBV7-2,TRBJ2-7,TRBD2,NA,TGTGCCAGCAGCTTTGGACTAGCGGGGGGGCCCTACGAGCAGTACTTC,CASSFGLAGGPYEQYF
TRBV18,TRBJ2-1,NA,few,TGTGCCAGCTCACCAATTTTCCCAATGGGGGATGAGCAGTTCTTC,CASSPIFPMGDEQFF
TRBV5-1,TRBJ1-2,NA,few,TGCGCCAGCAGCTTGAGCCTAGAGGGCTATGGCTACACCTTC,CASSLSLEGYGYTF
TRBV20-1,TRBJ2-7,NA,many,TGCAGTGCTTCCAACGGGCCCAGCTACGAGCAGTACTTC,CSASNGPSYEQYF
TRBV5-1,TRBJ1-1,TRBD1,NA,TGCGCCAGCAGCTTGGCCCAGGGGGCGTTTTTCTTT,CASSLAQGAFFF
TRBV5-6,TRBJ2-7,NA,once,TGTGCCAGCAGCGGGCCGGGAGCCTACAATGAGCAGTACTTC,CASSGPGAYNEQYF
TRBV2,TRBJ2-7,NA,NA,TGTGCCAGCCAGACAGTGTTCTCCTACGAGCAGTACTTC,CASQTVFSYEQYF
TRBV7-2,TRBJ1-1,NA,NA,TGTGCCAGCAGCTCCCCGCTGGGCACTGAAGCTTTCTTT,CASSSPLGTEAFF
TRBV6-2/TRBV6-3,TRBJ2-3,TRBD2,NA,TGTGCCAGCAGTTACTCGACAACCCTTGTGATAGCGGGGGGTGGCCTACACCGAGATACGCAGTATTTT,CASSYSTTLVIAGGGLHRDTQYF
TRBV7-2,TRBJ1-2,NA,many,TGTGCCAGCAGCTTAGGACCTAACTATGGCTACACCTTC,CASSLGPNYGYTF
TRBV7-2,TRBJ1-2,NA,few,TGTGCCAGCAGCTTATTGTTGCAGGTTCCGAGTAGGGATGGCTACACCTTC,CASSLLLQVPSRDGYTF
TRBV5-1,TRBJ2-7,TRBD2,NA,TGCGCCAGCAGCTCCGCAACGACTAGCGGAGCGTACGAGCAGTACTTC,CASSSATTSGAYEQYF
TRBV7-9,TRBJ1-1,NA,NA,TGTGCCAGCAGCTCCCCGCGAAGCGCGAACACTGAAGCTTTCTTT,CASSSPRSANTEAFF
TRBV28,TRBJ1-4,NA,NA,TGTGCCAGCAGTTTGCCCGATAATGAAAAACTGTTTTTT,CASSLPDNEKLFF
TRBV5-1,TRBJ2-1,TRBD2,many,TGCGCCAGCAGCATTAGCGGGGGGGAATACAATGAGCAGTTCTTC,CASSISGGEYNEQFF
TRBV7-9,TRBJ2-6,TRBD1,few,TGTGCCAGCAGCTTAGTTAGAGGGGGCGCTTCTGGGGCCAACGTCCTGACTTTC,CASSLVRGGASGANVLTF
TRBV30,TRBJ2-1,TRBD2,NA,TGTGCCTGGGAACTCGGGACTAGCTCCTACAATGAGCAGTTCTTC,CAWELGTSSYNEQFF
TRBV28,TRBJ1-1,NA,few,TGTGCCAGCAGTCCCCCCGCCGGGGCCACTGAAGCTTTCTTT,CASSPPAGATEAFF
TRBV4-1,TRBJ1-2,NA,many,TGCGCCAGCAGCCAAGACAGGGCCTATCGCTACACCTTC,CASSQDRAYRYTF
TRBV20-1,TRBJ2-2,NA,NA,TGCAGTGCTAAAGGGACGACGCTTAACACCGGGGAGCTGTTTTTT,CSAKGTTLNTGELFF
TRBV9,TRBJ2-5,TRBD2,few,TGTGCCAGCAGCGGGGGACTAGGGAACCAAGAGACCCAGTACTTC,CASSGGLGNQETQYF
TRBV4-3,TRBJ2-3,NA,NA,TGCGCCAGCAGCCAAGGACAGGCACCCACAGATACGCAGTATTTT,CASSQGQAPTDTQYF
TRBV19,TRBJ2-7,NA,NA,TGTGCCAGTAGTATTGTCCGGGGACCCTACAATGAGCAGTACTTC,CASSIVRGPYNEQYF
TRBV3-1,TRBJ1-3,TRBD1,many,TGTGCCAGCAGCCAGGGGACAGGACTCTCTGGAAACACCATATATTTT,CASSQGTGLSGNTIYF
TRBV7-9,TRBJ2-5,NA,NA,TGTGCCAGCAGCTTAGCTGGCTTGAACAGGGAGGGGGAGACCCAGTACTTC,CASSLAGLNREGETQYF
TRBV12-3/TRBV12-4,TRBJ1-1,NA,many,TGTGCCAGCAGTTTCGCGGGCACTGAAGCTTTCTTT,CASSFAGTEAFF
TRBV18,TRBJ1-1,NA,NA,TGTGCCAGCTCACGACCAGGGCGTACTGAAGCTTTCTTT,CASSRPGRTEAFF
TRBV27,TRBJ2-3,NA,once,TGTGCCAGCAGTTTACAGGGCTGCACAGATACGCAGTATTTT,CASSLQGCTDTQYF
TRBV20-1,TRBJ1-2,NA,many,TGCAGTGCTAGTCGGGACCGATCTAACTATGGCTACACCTTC,CSASRDRSNYGYTF
TRBV7-9,TRBJ1-1,NA,NA,TGTGCCAGCAGAGGGGGGCCTGAAGACACTGAAGCTTTCTTT,CASRGGPEDTEAFF
TRBV27,TRBJ2-1,TRBD1,few,TGTGCCAGCAGCCCGGACAGGGCGGACAATGAGCAGTTCTTC,CASSPDRADNEQFF
TRBV4-3,TRBJ1-1,NA,many,TGCGCCAGCAGCCAAGATTATAAGAACACTGAAGCTTTCTTT,CASSQDYKNTEAFF
TRBV27,TRBJ1-1,TRBD1,NA,TGTGCCAGCAGTCTAGACAGGGGGAACGGTGAAGCTTTCTTT,CASSLDRGNGEAFF
TRBV14,TRBJ2-1,NA,few,TGTGCCAGCAGCCCACTTGAGGGATACGAGCAGTTCTTC,CASSPLEGYEQFF
TRBV18,TRBJ1-5,NA,NA,TGTGCCAGCTCACCACAATCTATGCAGGGGACGATCAGGGCCCAGCATTTT,CASSPQSMQGTIRAQHF
TRBV6-5,TRBJ1-2,NA,few,TGTGCCAGCAGTTACTCGACCCAGGGCGTCGGCTACACCTTC,CASSYSTQGVGYTF
TRBV11-1,TRBJ2-3,TRBD2,NA,TGTGCCAGCAGCTCTATAGCGGGGGGACTCACAGATACGCAGTATTTT,CASSSIAGGLTDTQYF
TRBV7-2,TRBJ1-6,NA,few,TGTGCCAGCAGCGCCCGACAGCAAACGAGCTCCTATAATTCACCCCTCCACTTT,CASSARQQTSSYNSPLHF
TRBV12-3/TRBV12-4,TRBJ2-1,NA,NA,TGTGCCAGCAGTTTTGGGGCTTCCTACAATGAGCAGTTCTTC,CASSFGASYNEQFF
TRBV12-3/TRBV12-4,TRBJ2-3,TRBD2,few,TGTGCCAGCAGTCCGTTCACGGGACTAGCGGGCAATACGCAGTATTTT,CASSPFTGLAGNTQYF
TRBV7-6,TRBJ2-7,NA,many,TGTGCCAGCAGCCCGGGGGCCGTATCGAGATACGAGCAGTACTTC,CASSPGAVSRYEQYF
TRBV13,TRBJ2-7,NA,many,TGTGCCAGCAGCTCGGCAGGGTTTTACCCCTACGAGCAGTACTTC,CASSSAGFYPYEQYF
TRBV28,TRBJ1-1,NA,NA,TGTGCCAGCAGTTTAAGTACAGGGCGGAACACTGAAGCTTTCTTT,CASSLSTGRNTEAFF